These 8 T cell receptor beta chains came from one sample sequenced in a study of blood T cell repertoires in COVID-19. Profiling relied on immunoSEQ multiplex PCR, and the TCRdb table lists in-frame clones only, not all of them. This sample has 200,000 to 250,000 clones; 70% to 85% occur once, and the top ten carry more than 3%. The sequenced material came from PBMCs or T cells enriched from blood (not recorded which). The source of these receptors is an older woman who had recovered from COVID-19.

This clone was counted between two and nine times. The chain recombines TRBV7-3 with TRBJ2-1; TRBD2 is a possible D gene (5 bases). CDR1 is SGHTA, CDR2 FQGTGA, per germline. The CDR3 is 13 amino acids. The ends were cut back, 4 bases at V and 6 bases at J, with 10 bases in the middle. The chain's CDR3 is CASSSRRGNEQFF. CDR3 sequence (DNA): TGTGCCAGCAGCTCCCGCCGGGGCAATGAGCAGTTCTTC.

The chain joins TRBV6-5 to TRBJ1-6, with D possibly matching TRBD1 (5 bases). Germline CDR1 is MNHEY and CDR2 is SVGAGI. V was trimmed by 11 bases and J by 9 bases, leaving 17 bases between them. The CDR3 runs to 13 residues. CDR3 nucleotide sequence: TGTGCCTCCCGGGACTCGTCAATTTCACCCCTCCACTTT. Amino acids: CASRDSSISPLHF.

The genes are TRBV20-1 and TRBJ2-7, with 7 bases lining up with TRBD2. The germline CDR1 and CDR2 sequences are DFQATT and SNEGSKA (reference sequence). CDR3 size: 14 residues. V was clipped by 3 bases and J by 2 bases; unmatched bases: 7. The CDR3 protein is CSASEGGATYEQYF. The CDR3 DNA sequence: TGCAGTGCTAGTGAGGGAGGGGCGACCTACGAGCAGTACTTC.

This clone was observed a handful of times. V gene TRBV7-2 combines with J gene TRBJ1-2; 7 nucleotides match TRBD1. CDR3 length: 15 amino acids. V was pared by 5 bases and J by 4 bases, with 10 bases of the junction left unmatched. CDR1 is SGHTA, CDR2 FQGNSA, per germline. The CDR3 protein is CASSKGTDLAYGYTF. In nucleotides, the CDR3 is TGTGCCAGCAGCAAAGGGACAGACTTAGCCTATGGCTACACCTTC.

J is TRBJ2-7 and V is TRBV29-1, with D maybe TRBD1 (6 bases). The V end was cut by 6 bases, the J end by 0 bases, with 21 bases between. The CDR3 length is 16 residues. The germline gives CDR1 SQVTM, CDR2 ANQGSEA. The CDR3 DNA sequence: TGCAGCGTCCCCGAAAGGGACACCAACAACTCCTACGAGCAGTACTTC. Residues: CSVPERDTNNSYEQYF.

This clone was counted only a few times. This chain joins TRBV28 and TRBJ1-2, with D maybe TRBD1 (5 bases). CDR3 length equals 16 residues. Deletions cut 7 bases from V and 5 bases from J, with 23 bases between. Per germline, CDR1 MDHEN and CDR2 SYDVKM. The CDR3 sequence is CASKRLETDPWYGYTF. CDR3 bases: TGTGCCAGCAAACGCCTAGAGACAGATCCTTGGTATGGCTACACCTTC.

Only one count was recorded for this clone. The chain recombines TRBV29-1 with TRBJ2-1, with 9 bases aligning to TRBD2. The trim removed 3 bases at V and 9 bases at J, leaving 9 bases unmatched. Germline CDR1 and CDR2: SQVTM and ANQGSEA. This CDR3 has 14 amino acids. This chain's CDR3 is CSVDSAGGFGEQFF. CDR3 DNA sequence: TGCAGCGTTGACTCGGCGGGGGGGTTCGGTGAGCAGTTCTTC.

The chain recombines TRBV19 with TRBJ1-1, with 12 positions matching TRBD1. This CDR3 spans 15 amino acids. V shed 6 bases, J shed 4 bases, and the junction held 6 bases outside the gene matches. CDR1 is LNHDA, CDR2 SQIVND, per germline (reference sequence). CDR3 protein: CASSRDRGLGTEAFF. The CDR3 DNA is TGTGCCAGTAGCCGGGACAGGGGGCTGGGCACTGAAGCTTTCTTT.